This TCR beta chain was captured by sequencing in a study of response to subunit inactivated influenza vaccine (dated by TCRdb to 2016 to 2018). Notes on the research overall: Deep quantitative profiling of the T cell receptor repertoire was used in the study to follow responses to a trivalent subunit inactivated influenza vaccine. What the research found in general, with its limitations: According to the authors, only a limited number of new T cells may be recruited by each seasonal influenza vaccination.

From cysteine to phenylalanine, the CDR3 is 15 amino acids long. CDR3 DNA only is kept here, 45 bases in frame from base 1. The germline V gene gives CDR1 as SGHRS and CDR2 as YFSETQ. At the junction V is shortened by 1 base and J by 3 bases; bases outside the gene matches: 7. The library relied on RT-PCR. TCRdb shows the sequencer as Illumina HiSeq 2500. TCRdb reprocessing: public reads trimmed at Q25 with fastp, clones called with MiXCR, in-frame beta chains kept. A single entry per CDR3 protein holds the most common genes and DNA from its merged rows. The sample profile shows roughly 670,000 distinct CDR3 sequences; around 15% of them were found once. The ten largest clones represent less than 8.5% of the sample. This clonotype was seen repeatedly, ten times or more. Its antigen is unknown. No per-base quality is available; no much larger clone lies one base away.

The sequence joins TRBV5-1 to TRBJ2-7; 7 of the junction bases match TRBD2. Source: PBMCs from blood, taken around 14 days before vaccination. The TCR sequence derives from a man aged 50-59 years who received an inactivated influenza vaccine. Donor details come from another sample of the same person, matched by shared clones. The CDR3 protein: CASSLWTGGYYEQYF. The DNA reads TGCGCCAGCAGCTTGTGGACGGGAGGCTACTACGAGCAGTACTTC.